The 13 T cell receptor beta chains presented below share a single source sample, sequenced in a study of blood T cell repertoires in COVID-19. Produced via immunoSEQ multiplex PCR; TCRdb's table is partial and in-frame only. The profile shows about 250,000 clones, 88% of them singletons. The sample was peripheral blood. Every receptor here comes from a man at least 80 years old with acute or convalescent COVID-19.

The chain couples TRBV6-5 to TRBJ1-2; D possibly corresponds to TRBD1 (5 bases). Germline V CDR1 and CDR2: MNHEY, SVGAGI. Trimming removed 6 bases at V and 2 bases at J, with 10 bases between. This CDR3 comprises 13 residues. DNA for the CDR3: TGTGCCAGCAGGGGGGGACCGAACTATGGCTACACCTTC. Amino acid sequence: CASRGGPNYGYTF.

The chain joins TRBV7-2 to TRBJ1-5; D gene uncertain. CDR1 is SGHTA, CDR2 FQGNSA, per germline. The V and J ends lost 1 base and 4 bases respectively, with 5 bases between them. There are 13 residues in the CDR3. The CDR3 DNA follows: TGTGCCAGCAGCTTAGACACGAATCAGCCCCAGCATTTT. It specifies CASSLDTNQPQHF.

The chain combines TRBV11-3 with TRBJ2-3, with 7 nucleotides matching TRBD1. The CDR3 loop spans 17 amino acids. V shed 0 bases, J shed 5 bases, and the junction held 11 bases outside the gene matches. Looked up from germline, CDR1 is SGHNT and CDR2 is YENEEA. The CDR3, as DNA: TGTGCCAGCAGCTTAGAAGGCAGGGGGTCAGGGCGAGATACGCAGTATTTT. Residues: CASSLEGRGSGRDTQYF.

The chain joins TRBV28 to TRBJ2-7, with 8 bases fitting TRBD1. The germline gives CDR1 MDHEN, CDR2 SYDVKM. J lost 2 bases, V lost 6 bases, and 6 bases had no gene match. There are 14 residues in the CDR3. CDR3 residues: CASRQGQAPYEQYF. The CDR3, as DNA: TGTGCCAGCAGGCAGGGACAGGCTCCCTACGAGCAGTACTTC.

The chain carries TRBV7-8 and TRBJ1-5; maybe TRBD1 (5 bases). The CDR3 sequence is 13 residues long. V gave up 7 bases and J gave up 4 bases, with 11 bases separating them. Germline V gene data show CDR1 as SGHVS and CDR2 as FQNEAQ. The CDR3, as DNA: TGTGCCAGCACCAAACGGGGGAATCAGCCCCAGCATTTT. Its protein product is CASTKRGNQPQHF.

The chain uses TRBV7-3 and TRBJ2-1; TRBD2 agrees at 10 bases. Germline V gene lookup returns CDR1 SGHTA and CDR2 FQGTGA. The CDR3 length is 14 residues. The trim removed 5 bases at V and 11 bases at J, leaving 9 bases unmatched. The CDR3 loop is CASSPLIAGGQQFF. The CDR3 DNA reads TGTGCCAGCAGCCCTTTAATAGCGGGGGGACAGCAGTTCTTC.

Regarding this clone: The junction does not match germline at one end; this may be a read error. The CDR3 is CSVELQGKVF. Written as DNA, the CDR3 is TGCAGCGTTGAATTACAGGGAAAGGTTTTT. This chain joins TRBV29-1 and TRBJ1-4; maybe TRBD1 (6 bases). CDR3 size: 10 residues. In germline, CDR1 is SQVTM, CDR2 ANQGSEA. Full variable domain (outside the CDR3, taken from reference TRBV29-1 and TRBJ1-4): SAVISQKPSRDICQRGTSLTIQCQVDSQVTMMFWYRQQPGQSLTLIATANQGSEATYESGFVIDKFPISRPNLTFSTLTVSNMSPEDSSIYLCSVELQGKVFGSGTQLSVL.

The rearrangement uses TRBV7-2 and TRBJ1-6, with D unclear. In germline, CDR1 is SGHTA, CDR2 FQGNSA. The V end was cut by 5 bases, the J end by 6 bases, with 5 bases between. The CDR3 totals 12 residues. CDR3 sequence: CASSLPNSPLHF. In DNA, the CDR3 is TGTGCCAGCAGCCTACCTAATTCACCCCTCCACTTT.

This rearrangement joins TRBV11-3 to TRBJ2-3; D is perhaps TRBD1 (6 bases). The CDR3 loop spans 16 amino acids. The germline CDR1 and CDR2 sequences are SGHNT and YENEEA. V lost 6 bases and J lost 0, with 16 bases in between. The CDR3: CASSYGTNPSTDTQYF. DNA for the CDR3: TGTGCCAGCAGTTATGGGACAAACCCTAGCACAGATACGCAGTATTTT.

This clone was seen only once. V and J are TRBV2 and TRBJ2-5; 12 nucleotides agree with TRBD2. The CDR3 is 14 amino acids. Germline-derived CDR1 and CDR2 are SNHLY and FYNNEI. The junction had 8 bases not matched to a gene; V was cut back by 10 bases and J by 5 bases. CDR3 nucleotides: TGTGCCACCGGACTAGCGGGGTCTCGTGAGACCCAGTACTTC. Translation gives CATGLAGSRETQYF. Based on the CDR3 plus reference TRBV2 and TRBJ2-5, the full variable domain is EPEVTQTPSHQVTQMGQEVILRCVPISNHLYFYWYRQILGQKVEFLVSFYNNEISEKSEIFDDQFSVERPDGSNFTLKIRSTKLEDSAMYFCATGLAGSRETQYFGPGTRLLVL.

The chain combines TRBV6-2 or TRBV6-3 with TRBJ2-3; 14 bases align to TRBD2. V lost 0 bases to trimming and J lost 6 bases; unmatched junction nucleotides: 5. The germline V gene encodes CDR1 MNHEY and CDR2 SVGEGT. This CDR3 spans 17 amino acids. This CDR3 is CASSYSGLAGEGDTQYF. The CDR3 DNA sequence: TGTGCCAGCAGTTACTCGGGACTAGCGGGAGAGGGGGATACGCAGTATTTT.

The rearrangement joins TRBV7-2 to TRBJ1-2; 7 bases fit TRBD1. The CDR3 is made up of 14 amino acids. Unmatched junction bases numbered 9, after V lost 7 bases and J lost 4 bases. Per germline, CDR1 SGHTA and CDR2 FQGNSA. The CDR3 sequence: CASNVGGFLYGYTF. CDR3 DNA: TGTGCCAGCAACGTAGGGGGCTTCCTCTATGGCTACACCTTC. The full variable domain, its missing parts supplied by reference TRBV7-2 and TRBJ1-2, is GAGVSQSPSNKVTEKGKDVELRCDPISGHTALYWYRQSLGQGLEFLIYFQGNSAPDKSGLPSDRFSAERTGGSVSTLTIQRTQQEDSAVYLCASNVGGFLYGYTFGSGTRLTVV.

The gene calls are TRBV4-2 and TRBJ2-1; D perhaps matches TRBD2 (5 bases). Germline-derived CDR1 and CDR2 are LGHNA and YNFKEQ. V lost 0 bases and J lost 13, with 28 bases in between. The CDR3 contains 18 residues. The CDR3 loop reads CASSQDLSSQGGSDYQFF. In DNA form, the CDR3 reads TGTGCCAGCAGCCAAGATCTGAGTAGCCAAGGAGGTAGCGATTACCAGTTCTTC.